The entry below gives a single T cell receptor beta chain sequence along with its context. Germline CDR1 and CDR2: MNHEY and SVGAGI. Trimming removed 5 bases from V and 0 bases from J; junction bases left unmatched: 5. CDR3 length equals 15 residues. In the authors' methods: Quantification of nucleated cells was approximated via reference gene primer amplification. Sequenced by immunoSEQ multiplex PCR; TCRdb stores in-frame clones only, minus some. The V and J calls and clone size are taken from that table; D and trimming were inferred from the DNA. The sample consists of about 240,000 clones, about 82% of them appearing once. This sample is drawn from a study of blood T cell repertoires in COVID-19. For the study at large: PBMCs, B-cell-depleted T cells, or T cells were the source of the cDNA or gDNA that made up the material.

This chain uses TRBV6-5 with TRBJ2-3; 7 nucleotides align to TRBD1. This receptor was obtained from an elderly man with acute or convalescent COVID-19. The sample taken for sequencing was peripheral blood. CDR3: CASSMGDRSTDTQYF. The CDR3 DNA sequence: TGTGCCAGCAGTATGGGGGACAGAAGCACAGATACGCAGTATTTT.